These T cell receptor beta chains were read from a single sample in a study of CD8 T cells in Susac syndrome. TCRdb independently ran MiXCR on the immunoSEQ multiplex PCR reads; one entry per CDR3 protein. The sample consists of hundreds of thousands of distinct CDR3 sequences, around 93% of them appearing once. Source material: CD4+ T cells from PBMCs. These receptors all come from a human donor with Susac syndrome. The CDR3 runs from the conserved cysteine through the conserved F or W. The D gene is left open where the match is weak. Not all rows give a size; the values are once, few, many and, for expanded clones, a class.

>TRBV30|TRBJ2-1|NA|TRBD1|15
TGTGCCTGGAGTCGACAGGGAAGCTCCTACAATGAGCAGTTCTTC
CAWSRQGSSYNEQFF
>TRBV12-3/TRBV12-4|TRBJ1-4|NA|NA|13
TGTGCCAGCAGTCGGACCGACAGGGAAAAACTGTTTTTT
CASSRTDREKLFF
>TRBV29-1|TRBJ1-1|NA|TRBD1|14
TGCAGCGCCGATAGACAGGGTCGAAATACTGAAGCTTTCTTT
CSADRQGRNTEAFF
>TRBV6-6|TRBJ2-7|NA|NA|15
TGTGCCAGCAGATCGAGGGGATTTACGTTAAGCGAGCAGTACTTC
CASRSRGFTLSEQYF
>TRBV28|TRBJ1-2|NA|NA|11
TGTGCCAGCAGTCCCAGGGGCGGCTACACCTTC
CASSPRGGYTF
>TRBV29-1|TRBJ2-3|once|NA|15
TGCAGCGTTGAAGATCAGATGGGGCCCACAGATACGCAGTATTTT
CSVEDQMGPTDTQYF
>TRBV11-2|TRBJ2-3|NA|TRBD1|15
TGTGCCAGCAGCTGGACAGGGTCTGGCACAGATACGCAGTATTTT
CASSWTGSGTDTQYF
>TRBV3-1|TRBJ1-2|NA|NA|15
TGTGCCAGCAGCCAAGGGTCCGTACGAAACTATGGCTACACCTTC
CASSQGSVRNYGYTF
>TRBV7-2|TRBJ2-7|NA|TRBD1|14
TGTGCCAGCAGCCCTCGGGACAGGATTCTGGAGCAGTACTTC
CASSPRDRILEQYF
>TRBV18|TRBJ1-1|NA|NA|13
TGTGCCAGCTCACCACGAAAAGATATTGCTTTTACTTTT
CASSPRKDIAFTF
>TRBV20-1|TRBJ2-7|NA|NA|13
TGCAGTGCCCACAGGGCCCCGTCCCACGAGCAGTACTTC
CSAHRAPSHEQYF
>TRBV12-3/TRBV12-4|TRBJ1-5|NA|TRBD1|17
TGTGCCAGCAGTTTCGCGGCAGGGGGTGTTGGCAATCAGCCCCAGCATTTT
CASSFAAGGVGNQPQHF
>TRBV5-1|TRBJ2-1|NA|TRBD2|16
TGCGCCAGCAGCTTGTTGGCGGGGAGGGCCTACAATGAGCAGTTCTTC
CASSLLAGRAYNEQFF
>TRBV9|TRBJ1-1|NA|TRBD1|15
TGTGCCAGCAGCCTAGGAGGGACAGGGGGTACTGAAGCTTTCTTT
CASSLGGTGGTEAFF
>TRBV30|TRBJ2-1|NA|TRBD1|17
TGTGCCTGGAGTGCAGGGGGACAGGGAAGGTCCTACAATGAGCAGTTCTTC
CAWSAGGQGRSYNEQFF
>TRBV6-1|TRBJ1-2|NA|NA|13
TGTGCCAGCAGTCCCTCGGGGGGCTATGGCTACACCTTC
CASSPSGGYGYTF
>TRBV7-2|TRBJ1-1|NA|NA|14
TGTGCCAGCAGCTTAACCCGGGACGGCCCTGAAGCTTTCTTT
CASSLTRDGPEAFF
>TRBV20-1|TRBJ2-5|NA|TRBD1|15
TGCAGTGCTAGAGCCGGGACAGGGGGGTTGGAGACCCAGTACTTC
CSARAGTGGLETQYF
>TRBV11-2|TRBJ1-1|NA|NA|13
TGTGCCCTGGGGGGGACTCGAGACACTGAAGCTTTCTTT
CALGGTRDTEAFF
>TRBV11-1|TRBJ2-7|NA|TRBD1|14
TGTGCCAGCAGCTTGACAGGGGGGACCTACGAGCAGTACTTC
CASSLTGGTYEQYF
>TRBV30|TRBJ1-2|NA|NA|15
TGTGCCCGGTGGGGGACACCGGAGGCTCCCTATGGCTACACCTTC
CARWGTPEAPYGYTF
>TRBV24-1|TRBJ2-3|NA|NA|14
TGTGCCACCAGTGATCCCTCCCGTTCAGATACGCAGTATTTT
CATSDPSRSDTQYF
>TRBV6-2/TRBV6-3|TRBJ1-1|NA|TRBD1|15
TGTGCCAGCAGTTTCAGGACAGGGTGGGACACTGAAGCTTTCTTT
CASSFRTGWDTEAFF
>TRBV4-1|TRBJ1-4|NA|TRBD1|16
TGCGCCAGCAGGCCGGACAGGGACAGTCGGCTTGAAAAACTGTTTTTT
CASRPDRDSRLEKLFF
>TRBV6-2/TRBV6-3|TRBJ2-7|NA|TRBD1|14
TGTGCCAGCAGTTTCTGGACAGGGGAGCACGAGCAGTACTTC
CASSFWTGEHEQYF
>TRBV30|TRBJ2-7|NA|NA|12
TGTGCCTGGAGTCTAGGGGTGAACGAGCAGTACTTC
CAWSLGVNEQYF
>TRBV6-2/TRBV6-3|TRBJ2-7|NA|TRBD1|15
TGTGCCAGCAGCCGCGACAGGGGAGCCTCCTACGAGCAGTACTTC
CASSRDRGASYEQYF
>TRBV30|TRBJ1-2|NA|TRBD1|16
TGTGCCTGGAGTGTACGGACAGGGGGGCTAAACTATGGCTACACCTTC
CAWSVRTGGLNYGYTF
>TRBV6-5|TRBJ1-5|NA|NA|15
TGTGCCAGCAGTTCGCGGGGGCTTATCAATCAGCCCCAGCATTTT
CASSSRGLINQPQHF
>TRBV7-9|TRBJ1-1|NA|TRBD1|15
TGTGCCAGCAGCTTAGGGACAGGGGTGAACACTGAAGCTTTCTTT
CASSLGTGVNTEAFF
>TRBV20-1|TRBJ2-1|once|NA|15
TGCAGTGCTAGAGATTTGGGGGGGGCTTCCAATGAGCAGTTCTTC
CSARDLGGASNEQFF
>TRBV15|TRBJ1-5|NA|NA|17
TGTGCCACCAGCAGAGATCCGGGGGCTGGGAGCAATCAGCCCCAGCATTTT
CATSRDPGAGSNQPQHF
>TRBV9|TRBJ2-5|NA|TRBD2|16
TGTGCCAGCAGCGGCGGGACTAGCGGGGGGGAAGAGACCCAGTACTTC
CASSGGTSGGEETQYF
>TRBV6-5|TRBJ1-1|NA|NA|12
TGTGCCAGCAGCTCCTCAGTAGTTCAAGCTTTCTTT
CASSSSVVQAFF
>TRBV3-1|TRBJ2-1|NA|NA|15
TGTGCCAGCAGCCAAGAGCTTCTAGCCCGGAGTGAGCAGTTCTTC
CASSQELLARSEQFF
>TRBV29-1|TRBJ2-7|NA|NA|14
TGCAGCGTTGGGCGACGGGACGGCTCCTACGAGCAGTACTTC
CSVGRRDGSYEQYF
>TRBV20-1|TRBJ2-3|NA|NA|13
TGCAGTGCTAGGAGGGGCGAGGCAGATACGCAGTATTTT
CSARRGEADTQYF
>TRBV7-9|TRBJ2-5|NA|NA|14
TGTGCCAGCAGCTTAGGTCGACGTGTAGAGACCCAGTACTTC
CASSLGRRVETQYF
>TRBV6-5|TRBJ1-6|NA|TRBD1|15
TGTGCCAGCAGCCCGACCGGGACAGGGGAGTCACCCCTCCACTTT
CASSPTGTGESPLHF
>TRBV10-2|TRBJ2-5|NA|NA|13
TGCGCCAGCCGAGAAGGGGTTTTAGAGACCCAGTACTTC
CASREGVLETQYF
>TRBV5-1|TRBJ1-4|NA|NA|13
TGCGCCAGCAGCTTGGAGACAGGAGAAAAACTGTTTTTT
CASSLETGEKLFF
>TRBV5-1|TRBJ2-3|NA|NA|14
TGCGCCAGCAGCTTGGGCCAGCAGGCAGATACGCAGTATTTT
CASSLGQQADTQYF
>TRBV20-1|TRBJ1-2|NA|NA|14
TGCAGTGCTACAAGGTCCCCCGAGGACTATGGCTACACCTTC
CSATRSPEDYGYTF
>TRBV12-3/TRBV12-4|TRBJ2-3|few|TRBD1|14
TGTGCCAGCAGTTTGGGGACAGGCACAGATACGCAGTATTTT
CASSLGTGTDTQYF
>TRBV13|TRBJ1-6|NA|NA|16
TGTGCCAGCAGCTTAAGGATGGGCAGGTCCGGTTCACCCCTCCACTTT
CASSLRMGRSGSPLHF
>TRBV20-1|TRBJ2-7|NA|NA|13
TGCAGTGCCCCCGAAGGGGGTACCTACGAGCAGTACTTC
CSAPEGGTYEQYF
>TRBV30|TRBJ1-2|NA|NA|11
TGTGCCTGGAGTAGCCTTTATGGCTACACCTTC
CAWSSLYGYTF
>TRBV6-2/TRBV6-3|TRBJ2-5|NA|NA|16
TGTGCCAGCAGAACTCAGGGGCCTCTATTGGAGGAGACCCAGTACTTC
CASRTQGPLLEETQYF
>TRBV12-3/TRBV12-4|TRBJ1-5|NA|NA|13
TGTGCCAGCACAACGCCACGTGCAGGGCCCCAGCATTTT
CASTTPRAGPQHF
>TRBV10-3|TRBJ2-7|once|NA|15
TGTGCCATCAGTGAGGGGCAGCTGGGGAGGTACGAGCAGTACTTC
CAISEGQLGRYEQYF